This T cell receptor (beta chain) was identified during a study of beta chain features in type 1 diabetes. Study-level findings and limits: Relative to healthy donors, patients appeared to have naive, central memory and Treg TCRB repertoires that were more similar. Patients with type 1 diabetes carried fewer insertions and had more deletions at their VDJ junctions. Shortening that was moderate but significant affected the TCRB CDR3s of Type 1 diabetes patients in all four CD4+ subsets.

This clone showed up just a few times. The antigen is not known. Expressed TCRB transcripts were sequenced because the entire RNA isolate underwent reverse transcription. Generated by immunoSEQ multiplex PCR, the TCRdb table keeps only in-frame clones and is missing some. The table has approximately 150,000 clones, roughly 60% seen once. Naive, central memory, regulatory and stem cell-like memory cells within the CD4+ compartment were sorted using CD45RO/CCR7/CD25/CD127/CD95/CD27. Germline-derived CDR1 and CDR2 are SQVTM and ANQGSEA. This CDR3 spans 13 amino acids. Trimming left V 1 base short and J 0 bases short, with 7 bases between.

The sequence was obtained from a man under 40 with type 1 diabetes. Sequencing was performed on naive CD4+ T cells from blood. The chain carries TRBV29-1 and TRBJ2-7, with D unresolved. The CDR3 sequence is CSVEGHSSYEQYF. The CDR3, as DNA: TGCAGCGTTGAAGGTCATAGCTCCTACGAGCAGTACTTC.